The 17 T cell receptor beta chains below come from one sample, sequenced in a study of regulatory and conventional T cells in RAG deficiency. Generated by immunoSEQ multiplex PCR, the TCRdb table keeps only in-frame clones and is missing some. Of just over 30,000 clones listed, 90% to 97% are singletons. Conventional CD4+ T cells were sorted from blood as CD25-low CD127-high cells. The sample also formed part of further work on regulatory T cells. That work states: The primer mix had 52 TRBV and 13 TRBJ primers.

The sequencing input was CD25- CD4+ T cells sorted from blood. The receptors come from a human donor in good health.

The rearrangement joins TRBV5-1 to TRBJ1-5; 9 bases agree with TRBD1. The CDR3 runs 15 residues. V lost 4 bases and J lost 1; bases outside the gene matches: 3. Germline loops: CDR1 SGHRS, CDR2 YFSETQ. The CDR3 nucleotides are TGCGCCAGCAGCCTACAGGGGGCGAGCAATCAGCCCCAGCATTTT. Residues: CASSLQGASNQPQHF.

V gene TRBV7-2 combines with J gene TRBJ2-2; unclear D gene. The CDR3 loop spans 13 amino acids. With 1 base removed from V and 8 bases from J, the gap between germline ends came to 8 bases. CDR1 SGHTA and CDR2 FQGNSA come from the germline V gene. Written as DNA, the CDR3 is TGTGCCAGCAGCTTAGGTCCAGGAGGGGAGCTGTTTTTT. Protein sequence: CASSLGPGGELFF.

This sequence joins TRBV7-9 and TRBJ1-2; D gene ambiguous. The germline V gene has CDR1 SEHNR and CDR2 FQNEAQ (reference sequence). The CDR3 has 13 residues. Trimming took 2 bases from V and 6 from J, leaving 10 bases between them. CDR3 nucleotide sequence: TGTGCCAGCAGCTTAAAGGGAGCGGATGGCTACACCTTC. Translating gives CASSLKGADGYTF.

The chain links TRBV6-5 to TRBJ2-1; 7 nucleotides agree with TRBD1. The CDR3 loop spans 14 amino acids. The junction had 4 bases not matched to a gene; V was cut back by 5 bases and J by 3 bases. CDR1 MNHEY and CDR2 SVGAGI come from the germline V gene. CDR3 in DNA: TGTGCCAGCAGTAGACAGGGCCTCTACAATGAGCAGTTCTTC. This sequence encodes CASSRQGLYNEQFF.

The rearrangement links TRBV7-2 to TRBJ1-1; TRBD1 matches 7 bases. CDR1 is SGHTA, CDR2 FQGNSA, per germline. CDR3 size: 15 residues. The trim removed 0 bases at V and 7 bases at J, leaving 8 bases unmatched. CDR3 DNA: TGTGCCAGCAGCTTAGCGGGAACAGGGGTGAGTGAAGCTTTCTTT. Protein sequence: CASSLAGTGVSEAFF.

This clone was detected only a few times. The rearrangement uses TRBV4-2 and TRBJ2-5; D unresolved. From germline, CDR1 is LGHNA and CDR2 YNFKEQ. The CDR3 length is 13 residues. Trimming cost V 5 bases and J 1 base, with 8 bases left between them. The CDR3 bases are TGTGCCAGCAGCAAAGGGCTCCAAGAGACCCAGTACTTC. Its protein is CASSKGLQETQYF.

The gene calls are TRBV4-1 and TRBJ2-2; 10 bases line up with TRBD1. Germline CDR1 and CDR2: MGHRA and YSYEKL. The CDR3 contains 16 residues. The J segment lost 2 bases and the V segment lost 4 bases, leaving 4 bases of the junction unmatched. Here the CDR3 DNA reads TGCGCCAGCAGCCCCCGACAGGGGGCAAACACCGGGGAGCTGTTTTTT. Translated: CASSPRQGANTGELFF.

The chain has TRBV6-1 and TRBJ1-1; a weak D match, TRBD1 (5 bases). CDR1 and CDR2 from the germline V gene are MNHNS and SASEGT. V was cut by 4 bases and J by 3 bases, with 15 bases left in between. The CDR3 has 15 amino acids. The CDR3 DNA is TGTGCCAGCAGTGCCCGGGCAGGGCGGTACACTGAAGCTTTCTTT. It yields the protein CASSARAGRYTEAFF.

J is TRBJ2-5 and V is TRBV7-2; 8 nucleotides match TRBD2. CDR1 and CDR2 (germline): SGHTA, FQGNSA. The CDR3 is 14 amino acids. V trimming: 1 base; J trimming: 5 bases; junction bases outside the gene matches: 3. DNA of the CDR3: TGTGCCAGCAGCTTAGGACTAGCGCAGGAGACCCAGTACTTC. Translated, it gives CASSLGLAQETQYF. The full variable domain, rest sourced from reference TRBV7-2 and TRBJ2-5, is GAGVSQSPSNKVTEKGKDVELRCDPISGHTALYWYRQSLGQGLEFLIYFQGNSAPDKSGLPSDRFSAERTGGSVSTLTIQRTQQEDSAVYLCASSLGLAQETQYFGPGTRLLVL.

The chain combines TRBV30 with TRBJ2-3; TRBD1 matches 7 bases. Trimming at V came to 2 bases and at J to 0 bases, leaving 8 bases not matched to a gene. CDR1 is GTSNPN, CDR2 SVGIG, per germline (reference sequence). This CDR3 comprises 16 residues. DNA for the CDR3: TGTGCCTGGAGTTCTCTCGGACAGGTTAGCACAGATACGCAGTATTTT. It specifies CAWSSLGQVSTDTQYF.

This clone occurred once. CDR3 region: CASSLGLRGRATDTQYF. CDR3 DNA: TGTGCCAGCAGCTTAGGTTTACGCGGGAGGGCAACAGATACGCAGTATTTT. This rearrangement joins TRBV7-2 to TRBJ2-3, with TRBD2 identical over 9 bases. Per the germline V gene, CDR1 is SGHTA and CDR2 is FQGNSA. This CDR3 contains 17 residues. The junction had 8 bases not matched to a gene; V was cut back by 1 base and J by 3 bases.

This rearrangement joins TRBV25-1 to TRBJ1-3; 12 nucleotides match TRBD1. The CDR3 covers 17 residues. Germline V gene data show CDR1 as MGHDK and CDR2 as SYGVNS. Trimming removed 5 bases from V and 0 bases from J; junction bases left unmatched: 5. The chain's CDR3 is CASSFGTGGSSGNTIYF. CDR3 in DNA: TGTGCCAGCAGTTTCGGGACAGGGGGCTCCTCTGGAAACACCATATATTTT.

This sequence joins TRBV6-4 and TRBJ1-1, with 8 positions matching TRBD1. The CDR3 sequence is 14 residues long. V lost 6 bases and J lost 8; bases outside the gene matches: 11. CDR1 is MRHNA and CDR2 is SNTAGT in the germline V gene. The CDR3 reads CASRITSTGAEAFF. The CDR3 DNA reads TGTGCCAGCAGGATAACCTCGACAGGGGCCGAAGCTTTCTTT.

Here the CDR3 DNA reads TGTGCCAGCAGTGAAGTAGAACAGGGGAACTATGGCTACACCTTC. Protein product: CASSEVEQGNYGYTF. This chain joins TRBV6-1 and TRBJ1-2, with 7 bases matching TRBD1. The CDR3 totals 15 residues. Germline lookup yields CDR1 MNHNS and CDR2 SASEGT. V lost 1 base, J lost 2 bases, and 4 bases stayed unmatched.

This sequence joins TRBV29-1 and TRBJ2-7; weak D call: TRBD1 (6 bases). This CDR3 spans 12 amino acids. Germline V gene data show CDR1 as SQVTM and CDR2 as ANQGSEA. V was pared by 6 bases and J by 1 base, with 10 bases between. CDR3 nucleotide sequence: TGCAGCGTCGGACAGCAGTCCTACGAGCAGTACTTC. Translation: CSVGQQSYEQYF.

A remark on this clone: At the DNA level, this CDR3 is encoded by other sequences in the same sample as well. V usage is TRBV5-1 and J usage is TRBJ2-1, with 10 bases lining up with TRBD2. This CDR3 has 15 residues. With 2 bases clipped from V and 4 bases from J, the junction kept 3 bases outside the gene matches. Germline V CDR1 and CDR2: SGHRS, YFSETQ. The CDR3 nucleotides read TGCGCCAGCAGCTTACTAGCGGGAACGTACAATGAGCAGTTCTTC. As protein: CASSLLAGTYNEQFF.

The chain is built from TRBV5-1 and TRBJ2-3; D might be TRBD1 (6 bases). The CDR3 extends over 17 amino acids. The V gene's germline CDR1 is SGHRS and CDR2 YFSETQ. V shed 1 base and J shed 0 bases, with 15 bases lying between them. The CDR3 loop reads CASSLIKGGSSTDTQYF. The CDR3 DNA is TGCGCCAGCAGCTTGATAAAAGGGGGTTCTAGCACAGATACGCAGTATTTT.